This TCR beta chain was found in a study of blood T cell repertoires in COVID-19. Study-wide context: In each case, the material was cDNA or gDNA derived from T cells, B-cell-depleted T cells, or PBMCs.

CDR1 and CDR2 from the germline V gene are SEHNR and FQNEAQ (reference sequence). V lost 5 bases to trimming and J lost 1 base, with 8 bases between them. The CDR3 sequence is 13 residues long. Per the original data handling: Reference gene primer amplification gave nucleated cell count estimates. Using immunoSEQ multiplex PCR, the repertoire was profiled, and TCRdb retains in-frame clones only, with some absent. V and J calls plus clone size are reproduced from that table; the DNA served to infer D and trimming. The sample lists some 42,000 clones; about 89% were seen once. The source material was peripheral blood. This chain uses TRBV7-9 with TRBJ1-1; D unclear. The source is a human donor in a cohort sampled during active COVID-19. The CDR3 is CASSATRNTEAFF. Here the CDR3 DNA reads TGTGCCAGCAGCGCGACAAGGAACACTGAAGCTTTCTTT.